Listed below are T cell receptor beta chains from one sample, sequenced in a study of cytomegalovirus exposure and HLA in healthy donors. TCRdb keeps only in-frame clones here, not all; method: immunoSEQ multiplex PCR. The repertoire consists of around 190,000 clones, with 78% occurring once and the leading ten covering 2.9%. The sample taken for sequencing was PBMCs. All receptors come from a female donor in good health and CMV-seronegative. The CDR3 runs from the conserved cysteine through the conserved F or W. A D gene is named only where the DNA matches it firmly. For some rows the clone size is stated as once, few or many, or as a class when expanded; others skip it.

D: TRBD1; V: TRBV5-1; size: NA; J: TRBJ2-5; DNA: TGCGCCAGCACCCGGGACAGTTCGCGGGAGACCCAGTACTTC; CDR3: CASTRDSSRETQYF
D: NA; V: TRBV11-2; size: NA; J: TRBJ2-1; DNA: TGTGCCAGCAGCTTAGGGCTAGCGAGTCATTACGACAATGAGCAGTTCTTC; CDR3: CASSLGLASHYDNEQFF
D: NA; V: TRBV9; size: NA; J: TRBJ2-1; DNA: TGTGCCAGCAGCGTATCCGGTGACAATCAAAATGAGCAGTTCTTC; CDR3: CASSVSGDNQNEQFF
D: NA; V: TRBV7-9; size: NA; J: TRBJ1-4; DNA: TGTGCCAGCAGCAAAGGTACTAGCAATGAAAAACTGTTTTTT; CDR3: CASSKGTSNEKLFF
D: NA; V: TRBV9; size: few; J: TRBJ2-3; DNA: TGTGCCAGCAGCGTAGAGGGGGACCCAAGCACAGATACGCAGTATTTT; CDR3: CASSVEGDPSTDTQYF
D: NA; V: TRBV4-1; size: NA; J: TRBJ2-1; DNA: TGCGCCAGCAGCCAATTAATGAATGAGCAGTTCTTC; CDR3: CASSQLMNEQFF
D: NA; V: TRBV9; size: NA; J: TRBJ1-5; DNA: TGTGCCAGCAGCGCTGACAGTTATAGCAATCAGCCCCAGCATTTT; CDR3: CASSADSYSNQPQHF
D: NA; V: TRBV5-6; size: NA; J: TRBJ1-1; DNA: TGTGCCAGCAGCTGGACAGTGAACACTGAAGCTTTCTTT; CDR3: CASSWTVNTEAFF
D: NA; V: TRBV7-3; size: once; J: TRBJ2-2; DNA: TGTGCCAGCAGCTTAGCAGGACTCACCGGGGAGCTGTTTTTT; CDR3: CASSLAGLTGELFF
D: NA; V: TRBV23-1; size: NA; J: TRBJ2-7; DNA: TGCGCCAGCAGTCAATCCGTGGGTAAGCGCCCCTCCTACGAGCAGTACTTC; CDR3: CASSQSVGKRPSYEQYF
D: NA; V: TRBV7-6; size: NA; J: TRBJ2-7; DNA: TGTGCCAGCAGCCTAGCTCAGGGTGTCTTGTCCGAGCAGTACTTC; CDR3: CASSLAQGVLSEQYF
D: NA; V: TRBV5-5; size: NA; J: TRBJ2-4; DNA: TGTGCCAGCAGCTTGTTGGCAGGGCAAGCCAAAAACATTCAGTACTTC; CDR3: CASSLLAGQAKNIQYF
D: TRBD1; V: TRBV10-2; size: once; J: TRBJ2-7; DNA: TGCGCCAGCAGTGAGTCGTGGGGACAGGGCCCCACCTACGAGCAGTACTTC; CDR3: CASSESWGQGPTYEQYF
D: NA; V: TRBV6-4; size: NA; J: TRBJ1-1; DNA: TGTGCCAGCAGTAAAACGCGCCCCACTGAAGCTTTCTTT; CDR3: CASSKTRPTEAFF
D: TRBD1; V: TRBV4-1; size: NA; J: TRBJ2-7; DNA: TGCGCCAGCAGCCAAACCGGGACAGGGACCTACGAGCAGTACTTC; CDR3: CASSQTGTGTYEQYF